Listed here are 8 T cell receptor beta chains from one sample, sequenced in a study of technical replicates of blood from several donors. The table came from immunoSEQ multiplex PCR; TCRdb's copy has only in-frame clones and leaves some out. Seen here are 60,000 to 90,000 clones, just under 95% observed once, and the top ten hold over 0.35%. The sequenced sample consisted of T cells isolated from PBMCs. The origin of the receptors is a human donor in good health.

The rearrangement uses TRBV11-2 and TRBJ2-3, with no clear D. The CDR3 is 14 amino acids. Germline-derived CDR1 and CDR2 are SGHAT and FQNNGV. V was clipped by 4 bases and J by 1 base, with 9 bases between them. CDR3 DNA: TGTGCCAGCAGCTCCTATATGGGCACAGATACGCAGTATTTT. It encodes CASSSYMGTDTQYF.

The V call is TRBV5-6, the J call TRBJ2-6, with 9 bases identical to TRBD2. The CDR3 sequence is 18 residues long. Germline loops: CDR1 SGHDT, CDR2 YYEEEE. Trimming at V came to 4 bases and at J to 1 base, leaving 9 bases not matched to a gene. The CDR3 sequence: CASSPPPSGKSGANVLTF. The CDR3 nucleotides read TGTGCCAGCAGCCCCCCACCTAGCGGGAAGTCTGGGGCCAACGTCCTGACTTTC.

The chain couples TRBV6-1 to TRBJ1-5; D uncertain. The CDR3 length is 13 residues. The ends were cut back, 7 bases at V and 5 bases at J, with 12 bases in the middle. Germline values: CDR1 MNHNS, CDR2 SASEGT. Here the CDR3 reads CASTFGQDQPQHF. Written as DNA, the CDR3 is TGTGCCAGCACCTTTGGCCAGGATCAGCCCCAGCATTTT.

The V gene is TRBV19, the J gene TRBJ2-6; tentatively, D is TRBD2 (6 bases). Germline V lookup: CDR1 LNHDA, CDR2 SQIVND (reference sequence). V was trimmed by 8 bases and J by 2 bases, leaving 7 bases between them. The CDR3 is 13 amino acids. The CDR3 spells CASGGTGANVLTF. Written as DNA, the CDR3 is TGTGCCAGTGGGGGGACTGGGGCCAACGTCCTGACTTTC.

This chain joins TRBV10-3 and TRBJ1-2; 12 bases map to TRBD1. Germline values: CDR1 ENHRY, CDR2 SYGVKD. Unmatched junction bases numbered 7, after V lost 8 bases and J lost 6 bases. CDR3 length equals 14 residues. The CDR3 region has the DNA TGTGCCATCCAGGGACAGGGGGCGCTGAATGGCTACACCTTC. This codes for CAIQGQGALNGYTF.

Comment on this clone: Other DNA sequences within the sample encode an identical CDR3. The chain is built from TRBV19 and TRBJ1-1; TRBD1 matches at 9 bases. CDR3 length: 14 residues. After removal of 6 bases from V and 1 base from J, the junction contained 3 bases not matched to a gene. CDR1 and CDR2 (germline): LNHDA, SQIVND (reference sequence). CDR3 residues: CASSPGQGNTEAFF. The CDR3 coding sequence is TGTGCCAGTAGCCCGGGACAGGGGAACACTGAAGCTTTCTTT.

This sequence joins TRBV28 and TRBJ2-2; 8 positions agree with TRBD2. The CDR3 runs to 16 residues. The ends lost 4 bases at V and 6 bases at J; junction bases unmatched: 10. Germline CDR1 is MDHEN and CDR2 is SYDVKM. The CDR3 is CASSSDKRELAGELFF. As DNA, the CDR3 is TGTGCCAGCAGTTCTGATAAGCGGGAGTTAGCCGGGGAGCTGTTTTTT.

This clone appeared a single time. V usage is TRBV25-1 and J usage is TRBJ2-1; maybe TRBD2 (6 bases). The V end was cut by 3 bases, the J end by 7 bases, with 13 bases between. The CDR3 covers 14 residues. CDR1 and CDR2 (germline): MGHDK, SYGVNS. In DNA form, the CDR3 reads TGTGCCAGCAGTGATTTGACCGGGACTAATGAGCAGTTCTTC. This translates into CASSDLTGTNEQFF. The full variable domain, completed using reference TRBV25-1 and TRBJ2-1, is EADIYQTPRYLVIGTGKKITLECSQTMGHDKMYWYQQDPGMELHLIHYSYGVNSTEKGDLSSESTVSRIRTEHFPLTLESARPSHTSQYLCASSDLTGTNEQFFGPGTRLTVL.